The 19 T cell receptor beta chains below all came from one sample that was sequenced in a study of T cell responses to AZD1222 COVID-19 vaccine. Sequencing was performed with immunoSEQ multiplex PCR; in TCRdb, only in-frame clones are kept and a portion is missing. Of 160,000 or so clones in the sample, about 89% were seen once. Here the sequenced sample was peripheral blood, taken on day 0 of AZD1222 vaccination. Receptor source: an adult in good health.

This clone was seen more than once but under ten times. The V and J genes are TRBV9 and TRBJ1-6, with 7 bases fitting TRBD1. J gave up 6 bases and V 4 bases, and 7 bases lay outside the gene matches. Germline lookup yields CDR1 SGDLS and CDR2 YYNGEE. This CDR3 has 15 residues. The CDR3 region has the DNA TGTGCCAGCAGCCCTAGGGCAGGGGGTAATTCACCCCTCCACTTT. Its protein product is CASSPRAGGNSPLHF.

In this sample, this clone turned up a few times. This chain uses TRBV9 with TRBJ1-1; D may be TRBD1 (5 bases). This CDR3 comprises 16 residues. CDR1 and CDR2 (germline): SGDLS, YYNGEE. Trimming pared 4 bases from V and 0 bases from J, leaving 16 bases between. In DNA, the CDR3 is TGTGCCAGCAGCCCCAGTGATGGGGGGTTGAACACTGAAGCTTTCTTT. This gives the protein CASSPSDGGLNTEAFF.

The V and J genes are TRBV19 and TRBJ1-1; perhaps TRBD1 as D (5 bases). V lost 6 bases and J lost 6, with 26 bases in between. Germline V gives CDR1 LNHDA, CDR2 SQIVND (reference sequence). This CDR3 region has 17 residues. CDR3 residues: CASRRDGRGYTYAEAFF. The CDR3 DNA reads TGTGCCAGTAGGAGGGACGGAAGGGGTTACACTTACGCTGAAGCTTTCTTT.

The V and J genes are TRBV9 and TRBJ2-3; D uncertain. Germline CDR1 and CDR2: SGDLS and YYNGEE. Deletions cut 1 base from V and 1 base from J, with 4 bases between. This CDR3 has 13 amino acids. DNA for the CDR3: TGTGCCAGCAGCGTAAGGGGCACAGATACGCAGTATTTT. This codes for CASSVRGTDTQYF.

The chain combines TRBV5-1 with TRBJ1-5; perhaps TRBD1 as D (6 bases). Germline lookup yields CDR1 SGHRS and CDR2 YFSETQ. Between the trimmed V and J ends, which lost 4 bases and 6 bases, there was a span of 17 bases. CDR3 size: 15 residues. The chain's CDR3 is CASSLTGFGGQPQHF. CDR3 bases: TGCGCCAGCAGCCTGACAGGATTTGGCGGTCAGCCCCAGCATTTT.

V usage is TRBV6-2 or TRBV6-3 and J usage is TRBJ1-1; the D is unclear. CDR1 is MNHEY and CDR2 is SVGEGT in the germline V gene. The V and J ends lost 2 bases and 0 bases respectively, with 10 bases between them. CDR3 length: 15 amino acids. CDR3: CASSYDQRVNTEAFF. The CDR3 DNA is TGTGCCAGCAGTTACGACCAGCGAGTGAACACTGAAGCTTTCTTT.

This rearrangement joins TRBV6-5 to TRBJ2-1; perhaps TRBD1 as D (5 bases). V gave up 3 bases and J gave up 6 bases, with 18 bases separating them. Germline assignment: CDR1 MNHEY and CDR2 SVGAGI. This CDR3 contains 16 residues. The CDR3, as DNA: TGTGCCAGCAGTTATCAAGCAGGGTTATTGGTCAATGAGCAGTTCTTC. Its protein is CASSYQAGLLVNEQFF.

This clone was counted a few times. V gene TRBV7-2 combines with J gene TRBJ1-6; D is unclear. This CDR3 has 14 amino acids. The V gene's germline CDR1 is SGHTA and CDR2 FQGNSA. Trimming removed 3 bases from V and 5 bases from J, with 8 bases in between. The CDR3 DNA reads TGTGCCAGCAGCTTTGGGGTTGATAATTCACCCCTCCACTTT. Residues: CASSFGVDNSPLHF.

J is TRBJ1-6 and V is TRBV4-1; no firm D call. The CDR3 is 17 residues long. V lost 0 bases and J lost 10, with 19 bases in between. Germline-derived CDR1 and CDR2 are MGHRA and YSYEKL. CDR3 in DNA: TGCGCCAGCAGCCAAGATAACCGGGCCTCGCCCTACTCACCCCTCCACTTT. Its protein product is CASSQDNRASPYSPLHF.

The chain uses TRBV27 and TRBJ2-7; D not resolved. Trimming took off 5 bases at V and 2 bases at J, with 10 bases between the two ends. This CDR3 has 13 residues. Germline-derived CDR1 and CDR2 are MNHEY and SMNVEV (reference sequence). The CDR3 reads CASSPQGPYEQYV. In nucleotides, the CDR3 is TGTGCCAGCAGTCCCCAAGGACCCTACGAGCAGTACGTC.

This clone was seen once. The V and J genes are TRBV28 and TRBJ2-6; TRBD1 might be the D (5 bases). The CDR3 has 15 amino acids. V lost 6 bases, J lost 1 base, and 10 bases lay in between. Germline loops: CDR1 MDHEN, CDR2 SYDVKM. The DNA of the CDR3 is TGTGCCAGCAGCCAAACAGGTTCTGGGGCCAACGTCCTGACTTTC. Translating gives CASSQTGSGANVLTF.

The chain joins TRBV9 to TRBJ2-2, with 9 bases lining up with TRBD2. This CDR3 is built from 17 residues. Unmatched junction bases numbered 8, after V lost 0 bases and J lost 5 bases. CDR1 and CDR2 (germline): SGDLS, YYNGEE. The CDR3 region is CASSVAGGGARTGELFF. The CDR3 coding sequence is TGTGCCAGCAGCGTAGCCGGCGGGGGGGCTCGGACCGGGGAGCTGTTTTTT. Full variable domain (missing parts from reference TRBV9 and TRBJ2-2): DSGVTQTPKHLITATGQRVTLRCSPRSGDLSVYWYQQSLDQGLQFLIQYYNGEERAKGNILERFSAQQFPDLHSELNLSSLELGDSALYFCASSVAGGGARTGELFFGEGSRLTVL.

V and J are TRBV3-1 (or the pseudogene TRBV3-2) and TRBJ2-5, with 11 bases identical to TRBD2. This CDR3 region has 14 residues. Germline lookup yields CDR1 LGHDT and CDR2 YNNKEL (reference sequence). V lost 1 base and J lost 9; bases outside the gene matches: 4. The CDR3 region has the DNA TGTGCCAGCAGCCAAGTGGCTAGCGGGAGGTCCCAGTACTTC. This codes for CASSQVASGRSQYF.

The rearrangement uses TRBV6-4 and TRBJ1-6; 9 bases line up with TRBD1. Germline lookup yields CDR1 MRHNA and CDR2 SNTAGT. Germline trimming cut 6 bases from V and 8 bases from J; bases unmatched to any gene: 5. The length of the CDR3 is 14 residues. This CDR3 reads CASRGDRGDSPLHF. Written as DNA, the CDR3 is TGTGCCAGCAGGGGCGACAGGGGGGATTCACCCCTCCACTTT.

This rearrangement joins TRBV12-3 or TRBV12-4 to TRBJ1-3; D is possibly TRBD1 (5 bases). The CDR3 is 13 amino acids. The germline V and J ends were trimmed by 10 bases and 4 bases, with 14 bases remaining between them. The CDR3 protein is CANRQGSGNTIYF. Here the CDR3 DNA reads TGTGCCAACCGGCAGGGCTCAGGAAACACCATATATTTT.

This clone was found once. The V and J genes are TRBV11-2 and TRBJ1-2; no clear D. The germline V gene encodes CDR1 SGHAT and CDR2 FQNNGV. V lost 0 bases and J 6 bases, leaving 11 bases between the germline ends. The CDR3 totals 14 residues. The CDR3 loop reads CASSLDLAVNGYTF. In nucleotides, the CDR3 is TGTGCCAGCAGCTTAGATCTCGCAGTTAATGGCTACACCTTC. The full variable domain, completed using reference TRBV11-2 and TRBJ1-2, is EAGVAQSPRYKIIEKRQSVAFWCNPISGHATLYWYQQILGQGPKLLIQFQNNGVVDDSQLPKDRFSAERLKGVDSTLKIQPAKLEDSAVYLCASSLDLAVNGYTFGSGTRLTVV.

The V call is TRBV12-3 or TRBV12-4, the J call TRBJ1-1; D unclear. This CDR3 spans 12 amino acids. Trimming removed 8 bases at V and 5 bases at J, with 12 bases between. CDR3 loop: CASGRRRTEAFF. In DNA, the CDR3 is TGTGCCAGCGGGCGCCGGAGGACTGAAGCTTTCTTT.

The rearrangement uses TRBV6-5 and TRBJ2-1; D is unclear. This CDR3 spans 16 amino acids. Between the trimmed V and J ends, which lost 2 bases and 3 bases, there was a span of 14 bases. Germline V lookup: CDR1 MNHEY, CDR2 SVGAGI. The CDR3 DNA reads TGTGCCAGCAGTTACGACGGTTCTGAGATCTACAATGAGCAGTTCTTC. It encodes CASSYDGSEIYNEQFF.

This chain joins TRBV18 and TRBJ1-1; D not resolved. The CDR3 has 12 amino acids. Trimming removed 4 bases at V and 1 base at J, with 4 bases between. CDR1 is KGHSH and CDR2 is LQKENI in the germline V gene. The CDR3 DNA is TGTGCCAGCTCACGCCAGAACACTGAAGCTTTCTTT. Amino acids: CASSRQNTEAFF.